This TCR beta chain came from a study of OX40 agonist ivuxolimab in advanced cancers. Background on the study: Ivuxolimab, an agonistic anti-OX40 (CD134) antibody, was given to patients. Averaging 60 years in age, with a range of 23 to 79, the cohort was more than 75% male.

Study-wide findings and caveats: The average count of expanded clones was higher among CD8+ T cells than among CD4+. Blood T cells, both CD4+ and CD8+, expanded clonally by week 6 at 0.1 to 3.0 mg/kg.

The germline CDR1 and CDR2 sequences are WSHSY and SAAADI. This CDR3 has 12 residues. Trimming stripped 5 bases from V and 6 bases from J, with 9 bases between. With regard to this clone: The antigen is undetermined.

Only in-frame clones appear in the TCRdb table, and some are missing; sequencing was by immunoSEQ multiplex PCR. Here the sample spans about 48,000 clones, roughly 91% being singletons. This chain connects TRBV10-2 to TRBJ2-3, with D perhaps TRBD1 (6 bases). The sample in question was CD4+ or CD8+ T cells sorted from blood, obtained in a trial of the OX40 agonist ivuxolimab. The source of this sequence is an adult with an advanced solid tumor such as melanoma, head and neck, liver or kidney cancer. The CDR3 DNA follows: TGCGCCAGCAGTCAGGGGATGGATACGCAGTATTTT. Residues: CASSQGMDTQYF.